This TCR beta chain was recovered during a study of shared clonotypes between healthy human individuals. The run depth of the assay was deep. Assay used: immunoSEQ multiplex PCR; TCRdb lists only in-frame clones, some missing. The sample records about 2,200,000 clones, just over 90% being singletons. The CDR3 sequence is 17 residues long. The germline V and J ends were trimmed by 3 bases and 0 bases, with 16 bases remaining between them. Germline CDR1 and CDR2: SEHNR and FQNEAQ (reference sequence). A remark on this clone: What it binds is unknown.

It was CD45RO-negative cells, positively selected for CCR7, that made up naive CD8 cells, with terminally differentiated effector memory CD45RA+ cells excluded. Whole-study results and caveats: Few donors limited the genetic and exposure-history diversity represented. Naive CD4 clonotypes overlapped across several donors at around 4.8%.

Sequences were obtained from naive CD8+ T cells from PBMCs. The origin of this receptor is a man aged 18 to 30 in good health. Some clones in this sample may be carry-over from other donors' samples. This rearrangement joins TRBV7-9 to TRBJ2-3; D unresolved. The CDR3 loop is CASSLEVSRTSTDTQYF. CDR3 bases: TGTGCCAGCAGCTTGGAAGTTAGCAGAACTAGCACAGATACGCAGTATTTT.